These 24 T cell receptor beta chains were all obtained from the same sample, sequenced in a study of regulatory T cells in long-lasting Graves disease (dated by TCRdb to about 2021). The meaning of the sample's time point label: newly diagnosed GD, antithyroid drugs for less than 3 months. For both TCR sequencing and RNA sequencing, RNA was extracted from PBMCs using TRIzol. The library was prepared using multiplex PCR. Sequenced using an Illumina HiSeq 4000. TCR beta libraries were built with iRepertoire HTBI primers and Arm-PCR amplification of CDR3 regions. In-frame beta chains were kept once TCRdb had trimmed the public reads at Q25 with fastp and called clones with MiXCR. CDR3 protein duplicates are merged, each entry listing the most common genes and DNA. This sample comprises a few hundred thousand distinct CDR3 sequences, roughly 18% of them detected only once. About 10% of the sample comes from the top ten.

A further study also used this sample, focusing on T cells in Graves' hyperthyroidism and ophthalmopathy.

This specimen consisted of peripheral blood mononuclear cells (PBMCs), obtained at new diagnosis, from a patient treated with antithyroid drugs. These receptor sequences come from a woman under 40 with Graves disease. Donor details come from another sample of the same person, matched by shared clones.

This chain joins TRBV4-1 and TRBJ1-3, with TRBD1 identical over 9 bases. Trimming removed 5 bases from V and 2 bases from J; junction bases left unmatched: 22. This CDR3 is 21 amino acids long. CDR1 is MGHRA, CDR2 YSYEKL, per germline. CDR3 sequence: CASSTPGTGIKKVMAGNTIYF. As DNA, the CDR3 is TGCGCCAGCAGCACCCCCGGGACAGGGATTAAGAAAGTAATGGCTGGAAACACCATATATTTT.

This clonotype was counted between two and nine times. A far larger clone is one base from this, pointing to a likely read error. The CDR3 reads CAGTRSEQFF. The DNA for the CDR3 is TGTGCCGGCACGCGCAGTGAGCAGTTCTTC. The chain joins TRBV11-2 to TRBJ2-1, with unresolved D. Germline CDR1 reads SGHAT; CDR2 reads FQNNGV. There are 10 residues in the CDR3. The ends were cut back, 11 bases at V and 9 bases at J, with 11 bases in the middle.

This clonotype was seen many times. The chain carries TRBV18 and TRBJ1-6; a weak D match, TRBD1 (5 bases). Germline loops: CDR1 KGHSH, CDR2 LQKENI. The CDR3 is 15 amino acids. V lost 0 bases and J lost 7, with 10 bases in between. CDR3 region: CASSPPEGRNSPLHF. Here the CDR3 DNA reads TGTGCCAGCTCACCACCGGAGGGGCGGAATTCACCCCTCCACTTT.

This clonotype was detected many times. The V gene is TRBV6-1, the J gene TRBJ1-5; a weak D match, TRBD1 (5 bases). Germline V CDR1 and CDR2: MNHNS, SASEGT. This CDR3 is built from 15 residues. The V end was cut by 5 bases, the J end by 5 bases, with 16 bases between. CDR3 sequence: CASSRGTASHQPQHF. The DNA of the CDR3 is TGTGCCAGCAGTCGAGGGACGGCTTCTCATCAGCCCCAGCATTTT.

This clonotype was observed at least ten times. The rearrangement uses TRBV28 and TRBJ1-4, with D maybe TRBD1 (6 bases). V lost 5 bases to trimming and J lost 8 bases, with 18 bases between them. This CDR3 is built from 15 residues. Germline loops: CDR1 MDHEN, CDR2 SYDVKM. CDR3 bases: TGTGCCAGCAGTCCTCCCGGAGGGGGTAGGGAAAAACTGTTTTTT. Protein sequence: CASSPPGGGREKLFF.

This clonotype occurred many times. This chain joins TRBV12-3 or TRBV12-4 and TRBJ1-4; possibly TRBD1 for D (5 bases). This CDR3 is 15 amino acids long. V lost 1 base to trimming and J lost 7 bases, with 13 bases between them. CDR3 in DNA: TGTGCCAGCAGTTTAGAAACAGAGGGGCGTGAAAAACTGTTTTTT. This sequence encodes CASSLETEGREKLFF.

The rearrangement uses TRBV7-9 and TRBJ2-7, with 10 positions matching TRBD2. This CDR3 is 17 amino acids long. V was pared by 0 bases and J by 1 base, with 6 bases of the junction left unmatched. Germline V gene data show CDR1 as SEHNR and CDR2 as FQNEAQ (reference sequence). The CDR3 region is CASSLAIRTSGSYEQYF. The CDR3 DNA reads TGTGCCAGCAGCTTAGCTATCAGGACTAGCGGTTCCTACGAGCAGTACTTC.

The J gene is TRBJ2-7, the V gene TRBV11-2; 12 bases are shared with TRBD1. The CDR3 loop spans 19 amino acids. Germline trimming cut 5 bases from V and 2 bases from J; bases unmatched to any gene: 16. The germline CDR1 and CDR2 sequences are SGHAT and FQNNGV. In DNA form, the CDR3 reads TGTGCCAGCAGCCCCCGTGGGGGGGACAGGGGGCGAGTTGCCTACGAGCAGTACTTC. Its protein is CASSPRGGDRGRVAYEQYF.

This clonotype was detected a few times. The chain couples TRBV20-1 to TRBJ1-2; TRBD1 aligns across 10 bases. The CDR3 is 12 residues long. V trimming: 6 bases; J trimming: 6 bases; junction bases outside the gene matches: 4. In germline, CDR1 is DFQATT, CDR2 SNEGSKA (reference sequence). The CDR3 sequence is CSAFGQGDGYTF. The CDR3 DNA is TGCAGTGCGTTTGGACAGGGGGATGGCTACACCTTC.

This clonotype was detected ten times or more. The CDR3 coding sequence is TGTGCCAGCAGTTCCACAGGGACCCTGGAGCCCCAGCATTTT. Its protein is CASSSTGTLEPQHF. The chain employs TRBV6-5 and TRBJ1-5; D is perhaps TRBD1 (6 bases). The V gene lost 4 bases and the J gene lost 8 bases, with 15 bases spanning the gap. The CDR3 consists of 14 residues. CDR1 and CDR2 from the germline V gene are MNHEY and SVGAGI.

Details on this clonotype: An end of the junction does not agree with germline; a read error may underlie this. The chain combines TRBV7-9 with TRBJ2-5; D unresolved. The germline V gene has CDR1 SEHNR and CDR2 FQNEAQ (reference sequence). The CDR3 sequence is 15 residues long. The CDR3 nucleotides read TGTGCCAGCAGACGGAGCCCGACACCAAGAGAGCCCCAGTACTTC. Residues: CASRRSPTPREPQYF.

As concerns this clonotype: Given a far larger clone just one base away, this is likely a sequencing read error. The chain is built from TRBV28 and TRBJ2-1, with D maybe TRBD1 (6 bases). The CDR3 length is 14 residues. CDR1 MDHEN and CDR2 SYDVKM come from the germline V gene. V lost 6 bases, J lost 10 bases, and 19 bases lay in between. CDR3 sequence (DNA): TGTGCCAGCAGGCAAACAGGGAAATACTACGAGCAGTTCTTC. Protein product: CASRQTGKYYEQFF.

This clonotype appeared a few times. This likely stems from a read error, as it lies one base from a far larger clone. J is TRBJ1-4 and V is TRBV7-9; 7 bases map to TRBD1. Germline V gives CDR1 SEHNR, CDR2 FQNEAQ (reference sequence). CDR3 length: 14 residues. The CDR3 spells CACSISRDSEKLFF. CDR3 bases: TGTGCCTGCAGCATCTCCAGGGACAGTGAAAAACTGTTTTTT.

This clonotype has only a few counts. CDR3 protein: CASSLRAAQGNEKLFF. CDR3 coding DNA: TGTGCCAGCAGCCTCCGGGCGGCCCAGGGTAATGAAAAACTGTTTTTT. The chain is built from TRBV3-1 and TRBJ1-4, with D possibly matching TRBD1 (5 bases). Germline V gene data show CDR1 as LGHDT and CDR2 as YNNKEL (reference sequence). The CDR3 contains 16 residues. Trimming removed 4 bases from V and 4 bases from J, with 16 bases in between.

This clonotype was observed at least ten times. This chain uses TRBV2 with TRBJ1-5; no reliable D call. The germline V and J ends were trimmed by 8 bases and 3 bases, with 14 bases remaining between them. Germline V gene sequence: CDR1 SNHLY, CDR2 FYNNEI. The CDR3 extends over 14 amino acids. The CDR3 reads CASSSLISNQPQHF. As DNA, the CDR3 is TGTGCCAGCTCAAGTCTGATTTCCAATCAGCCCCAGCATTTT.

This clonotype was observed at least ten times. The gene calls are TRBV30 and TRBJ1-1; D might be TRBD1 (6 bases). In germline, CDR1 is GTSNPN, CDR2 SVGIG (reference sequence). The length of the CDR3 is 15 residues. V was pared by 3 bases and J by 1 base, with 15 bases between. This chain's CDR3 is CAWSTWGGRNTEAFF. In DNA form, the CDR3 reads TGTGCCTGGAGCACGTGGGGGGGGCGGAACACTGAAGCTTTCTTT.

The chain couples TRBV27 to TRBJ1-5; 8 positions match TRBD1. Germline loops: CDR1 MNHEY, CDR2 SMNVEV (reference sequence). There are 14 residues in the CDR3. Trimming removed 2 bases from V and 7 bases from J; junction bases left unmatched: 4. CDR3: CASSLGTGVQPQHF. As DNA, the CDR3 is TGTGCCAGCAGTTTAGGGACAGGAGTCCAGCCCCAGCATTTT.

The chain is built from TRBV3-1 and TRBJ2-2; 16 nucleotides match TRBD2. V lost 5 bases to trimming and J lost 5 bases; unmatched junction nucleotides: 2. Germline assignment: CDR1 LGHDT and CDR2 YNNKEL (reference sequence). The CDR3 has 16 residues. The CDR3 loop reads CASSSGLAGGTGELFF. In DNA form, the CDR3 reads TGTGCCAGCAGCTCGGGACTAGCGGGAGGGACCGGGGAGCTGTTTTTT.

There are many counts of this clonotype. Given a much more abundant clone one base away, this may be a read error. The chain has TRBV15 and TRBJ2-7; D uncertain. The CDR3 runs to 14 residues. Per germline, CDR1 LNHNV and CDR2 YYDKDF (reference sequence). DNA of the CDR3: TGTACCACCAGCAGAGGTGGCGCCTCCTACGAGCAGTACTTC. As protein: CTTSRGGASYEQYF.

This clonotype was seen many times. The rearrangement joins TRBV6-1 to TRBJ1-2; D is perhaps TRBD1 (5 bases). The CDR3 totals 17 residues. Germline values: CDR1 MNHNS, CDR2 SASEGT. Between the trimmed V and J ends, which lost 5 bases and 4 bases, there was a span of 23 bases. The CDR3, as DNA: TGTGCCAGCAGTCCTCCCACCCCACAACCAGGGACCTATGGCTACACCTTC. Protein sequence: CASSPPTPQPGTYGYTF.

The table lists this clonotype with a few counts. A much larger clone lies one base from this, so it may be a read error. The CDR3 does not end in the conserved phenylalanine or tryptophan, so this is likely a read error. This chain connects TRBV19 to TRBJ1-1, with D hard to call. The germline V and J ends were trimmed by 3 bases and 3 bases, with 11 bases remaining between them. CDR3 size: 14 residues. The germline gives CDR1 LNHDA, CDR2 SQIVND (reference sequence). CDR3 in DNA: TGTGCCAGTAGTATTGGATTTACGGACACTGAAGCTTTCCTT. This encodes CASSIGFTDTEAFL.

The gene calls are TRBV7-6 and TRBJ1-3; 7 bases map to TRBD1. Germline CDR1 reads SGHVS; CDR2 reads FNYEAQ. The CDR3 contains 16 residues. Trimming cost V 5 bases and J 0 bases; bases outside gene matches: 7. CDR3 amino acids: CASSLHGQDSGNTIYF. The CDR3 DNA is TGTGCCAGCAGCCTGCACGGACAGGACTCTGGAAACACCATATATTTT. Combining the CDR3 with reference TRBV7-6 and TRBJ1-3 gives the whole variable domain GAGVSQSPRYKVTKRGQDVALRCDPISGHVSLYWYRQALGQGPEFLTYFNYEAQQDKSGLPNDRFSAERPEGSISTLTIQRTEQRDSAMYRCASSLHGQDSGNTIYFGEGSWLTVV.

The rearrangement joins TRBV27 to TRBJ1-1, with 9 nucleotides matching TRBD1. The CDR3 is made up of 18 amino acids. The germline CDR1 and CDR2 sequences are MNHEY and SMNVEV (reference sequence). After removal of 2 bases from V and 0 bases from J, the junction contained 10 bases not matched to a gene. The CDR3 sequence is CASSLTSGTGRMNTEAFF. The CDR3 coding sequence is TGTGCCAGCAGTTTAACCTCCGGGACAGGGAGGATGAACACTGAAGCTTTCTTT.

Only a few counts were recorded for this clonotype. The chain links TRBV4-1 to TRBJ2-2; 7 nucleotides line up with TRBD2. The length of the CDR3 is 15 residues. The germline CDR1 and CDR2 sequences are MGHRA and YSYEKL. V gave up 4 bases and J gave up 3 bases; unmatched junction bases: 5. In DNA form, the CDR3 reads TGCGCCAGCAGCCCCCGGGACTATCACACCGGGGAGCTGTTTTTT. Protein: CASSPRDYHTGELFF.